These 10 T cell receptor beta chains originate from one sample sequenced in a study of blood T cell repertoires in COVID-19. Generated by immunoSEQ multiplex PCR, the TCRdb table keeps only in-frame clones and is missing some. The data show about 15,000 clones, about 86% seen once. The sequencing sample was made of peripheral blood. These receptors all stem from a human donor in a cohort sampled during active COVID-19.

The V call is TRBV9, the J call TRBJ2-3, with 8 bases fitting TRBD1. The CDR3 runs 14 residues. Germline CDR1 is SGDLS and CDR2 is YYNGEE. The V and J ends lost 4 bases and 4 bases, in that order; junction bases with no gene match: 5. The CDR3 region is CASSRGQGPDTQYF. CDR3 sequence (DNA): TGTGCCAGCAGCCGAGGACAGGGTCCAGATACGCAGTATTTT.

The chain uses TRBV3-1 (or the pseudogene TRBV3-2) and TRBJ1-1; 7 nucleotides agree with TRBD1. V lost 0 bases, J lost 1 base, and 8 bases stayed unmatched. The CDR3 has 17 residues. Germline CDR1 reads LGHDT; CDR2 reads YNNKEL (reference sequence). In DNA, the CDR3 is TGTGCCAGCAGCCAAGATCCGCCCGACAGGGAGAACACTGAAGCTTTCTTT. Its translation: CASSQDPPDRENTEAFF.

This sequence joins TRBV5-1 and TRBJ2-3, with 7 bases aligning to TRBD1. CDR1 is SGHRS, CDR2 YFSETQ, per germline. The CDR3 contains 15 residues. J gave up 2 bases and V 0 bases, and 3 bases lay outside the gene matches. CDR3 loop: CASSLGQGPTDTQYF. CDR3 nucleotides: TGCGCCAGCAGCTTGGGACAGGGACCCACAGATACGCAGTATTTT.

This clone was seen just once. The chain employs TRBV7-2 and TRBJ1-2; D may be TRBD1 (5 bases). This CDR3 has 15 residues. V was pared by 7 bases and J by 3 bases, with 18 bases between. In germline, CDR1 is SGHTA, CDR2 FQGNSA. CDR3 amino acids: CASTPGGGSDYGYTF. Written as DNA, the CDR3 is TGTGCCAGCACCCCCGGGGGGGGAAGCGACTATGGCTACACCTTC.

This clone was recorded only once. The genes are TRBV3-1 (or the pseudogene TRBV3-2) and TRBJ1-1; D may be TRBD1 (6 bases). V lost 4 bases and J lost 5, with 17 bases in between. Per germline, CDR1 LGHDT and CDR2 YNNKEL (reference sequence). The CDR3 consists of 15 residues. In DNA form, the CDR3 reads TGTGCCAGCAGCCGACGGGACACCCCGCGGACTGAAGCTTTCTTT. Protein sequence: CASSRRDTPRTEAFF.

This chain links TRBV14 with TRBJ1-1, with D maybe TRBD1 (5 bases). The germline CDR1 and CDR2 sequences are SGHDN and FVKESK. This CDR3 spans 14 amino acids. V gave up 4 bases and J gave up 6 bases, with 15 bases separating them. CDR3 in amino acids: CASSPTRTIPEAFF. Written as DNA, the CDR3 is TGTGCCAGCAGCCCGACCCGGACAATCCCTGAAGCTTTCTTT.

The chain employs TRBV5-1 and TRBJ1-3; 8 bases map to TRBD1. Germline assignment: CDR1 SGHRS and CDR2 YFSETQ. This CDR3 contains 16 residues. Unmatched junction bases numbered 10, after V lost 4 bases and J lost 4 bases. CDR3 nucleotides: TGCGCCAGCAGCGTGACAGGGGTACAAACGGGAAACACCATATATTTT. Its protein product is CASSVTGVQTGNTIYF.

The chain uses TRBV27 and TRBJ2-7, with D possibly being TRBD1 (5 bases). Trimming took off 5 bases at V and 0 bases at J, with 11 bases between the two ends. CDR1 and CDR2 from the germline V gene are MNHEY and SMNVEV (reference sequence). The CDR3 runs to 14 residues. The chain's CDR3 is CASSPDSNSYEQYF. CDR3 coding DNA: TGTGCCAGCAGTCCCGACAGTAACTCCTACGAGCAGTACTTC.

The chain recombines TRBV5-1 with TRBJ2-7, with 8 nucleotides matching TRBD1. Germline V CDR1 and CDR2: SGHRS, YFSETQ. The junction had 1 base not matched to a gene; V was cut back by 0 bases and J by 2 bases. This CDR3 has 14 residues. CDR3 loop: CASSLGDRPYEQYF. CDR3 coding DNA: TGCGCCAGCAGCTTGGGGGACAGGCCCTACGAGCAGTACTTC.

The V gene is TRBV7-8, the J gene TRBJ2-1; TRBD1 matches 10 bases. Germline loops: CDR1 SGHVS, CDR2 FQNEAQ. This CDR3 is 14 amino acids long. The trim removed 1 base at V and 8 bases at J, leaving 2 bases unmatched. CDR3 protein: CASSLVDRGDEQFF. CDR3 nucleotide sequence: TGTGCCAGCAGCTTAGTGGACAGGGGGGATGAGCAGTTCTTC.